One sample yielded the 17 T cell receptor beta chains listed below, sequenced in a study of T-cell memory formation after mild COVID-19. TCRdb reprocessed the 5' RACE reads via MiXCR and lists one record per CDR3 protein. The data contain tens of thousands of distinct CDR3 sequences, about 13% of them seen just once; the ten biggest clones take up around 27%. Sequencing used PBMCs or a T cell subset sorted from them (not recorded which). These receptors were taken from an adult woman who had mild COVID-19 (a few samples of this study predate the infection). Cell type and time point are not known.

This sequence joins TRBV12-3 or TRBV12-4 and TRBJ2-7; the match to TRBD2 covers 9 bases. This CDR3 is 16 amino acids long. Trimming took 3 bases from V and 2 from J; bases not matched to a gene: 8. For the CDR3, the DNA is TGTGCCAGCAGTTTTGCGGGGGGGGACCATCCCTACGAGCAGTACTTC. Amino acid sequence: CASSFAGGDHPYEQYF.

The gene calls are TRBV5-1 and TRBJ2-1; TRBD2 matches 10 bases. Germline V gene lookup returns CDR1 SGHRS and CDR2 YFSETQ. CDR3 length: 17 residues. With V trimmed by 0 bases and J by 4 bases, 7 bases remained unmatched. The CDR3 DNA reads TGCGCCAGCAGCTTGGCGCCTAGCGGGAGAGGTTACAATGAGCAGTTCTTC. Translating it yields CASSLAPSGRGYNEQFF.

This clonotype has a count of ten or more. The chain recombines TRBV5-1 with TRBJ2-4; 13 bases map to TRBD2. Trimming at V came to 4 bases and at J to 8 bases, leaving 9 bases not matched to a gene. Germline V gene lookup returns CDR1 SGHRS and CDR2 YFSETQ. This CDR3 region has 16 residues. CDR3 region: CASSTSGRAPRDIQYF. For the CDR3, the DNA is TGCGCCAGCAGCACTAGCGGGAGGGCCCCAAGGGACATTCAGTACTTC.

This clonotype was seen many times. The chain employs TRBV4-1 and TRBJ2-7; D might be TRBD2 (6 bases). V was cut by 0 bases and J by 5 bases, with 14 bases left in between. Germline V gene sequence: CDR1 MGHRA, CDR2 YSYEKL. The CDR3 is 15 amino acids. The CDR3 nucleotides are TGCGCCAGCAGCCAAGAGGGGGGATTTTTCGACGAGCAGTACTTC. Translating it yields CASSQEGGFFDEQYF.

The CDR3 loop reads CATSDPPASGGSSYNEQFF. The CDR3 nucleotides read TGTGCCACCAGTGACCCTCCGGCTAGCGGGGGGAGCTCCTACAATGAGCAGTTCTTC. The chain recombines TRBV24-1 with TRBJ2-1; TRBD2 matches at 11 bases. This CDR3 contains 19 residues. CDR1 is KGHDR, CDR2 SFDVKD, per germline. V gave up 4 bases and J gave up 0 bases; unmatched junction bases: 10.

In its sample, this clonotype was seen a few times. The chain couples TRBV7-3 to TRBJ2-5, with D unresolved. The V gene lost 5 bases and the J gene lost 5 bases, with 12 bases spanning the gap. Germline V gene sequence: CDR1 SGHTA, CDR2 FQGTGA. The CDR3 loop spans 13 amino acids. The CDR3 sequence: CASSTNPLETQYF. DNA for the CDR3: TGTGCCAGCAGCACTAATCCTTTGGAGACCCAGTACTTC.

V usage is TRBV11-2 and J usage is TRBJ2-7, with 7 bases identical to TRBD1. With 3 bases clipped from V and 2 bases from J, the junction kept 1 base outside the gene matches. The CDR3 sequence is 13 residues long. Germline assignment: CDR1 SGHAT and CDR2 FQNNGV. CDR3 sequence reads: CASSFGTAYEQYF. CDR3 sequence (DNA): TGTGCCAGCAGCTTTGGGACAGCCTACGAGCAGTACTTC.

This sequence joins TRBV28 and TRBJ1-2; D perhaps matches TRBD1 (6 bases). The CDR3 spans 15 residues. Trimming pared 5 bases from V and 5 bases from J, leaving 18 bases between. The germline CDR1 and CDR2 sequences are MDHEN and SYDVKM. The CDR3 spells CASSPPAGVGYGYTF. As DNA, the CDR3 is TGTGCCAGCAGTCCCCCGGCAGGGGTGGGATATGGCTACACCTTC.

The gene calls are TRBV24-1 and TRBJ2-2; TRBD1 aligns across 8 bases. CDR3 size: 19 residues. Germline V lookup: CDR1 KGHDR, CDR2 SFDVKD. V was pared by 0 bases and J by 5 bases, with 13 bases of the junction left unmatched. The CDR3: CATSDLHGRGQVGTGELFF. The DNA of the CDR3 is TGTGCCACCAGTGATTTGCATGGCAGGGGGCAAGTAGGAACCGGGGAGCTGTTTTTT.

This clonotype was seen at least ten times. The V call is TRBV7-9, the J call TRBJ2-7, with D possibly being TRBD1 (6 bases). Germline V lookup: CDR1 SEHNR, CDR2 FQNEAQ (reference sequence). CDR3 length equals 13 residues. V lost 4 bases and J 1 base, leaving 8 bases between the germline ends. CDR3 region: CASSSGQSYEQYF. DNA of the CDR3: TGTGCCAGCAGCTCCGGACAGTCCTACGAGCAGTACTTC.

In its sample, this clonotype was seen many times. The rearrangement uses TRBV27 and TRBJ2-5; D unclear. CDR1 MNHEY and CDR2 SMNVEV come from the germline V gene (reference sequence). V lost 4 bases to trimming and J lost 2 bases, with 11 bases between them. This CDR3 has 14 amino acids. DNA for the CDR3: TGTGCCAGCAGTTCCCTGCGGCCTCAAGAGACCCAGTACTTC. Its protein is CASSSLRPQETQYF.

The rearrangement links TRBV6-2 or TRBV6-3 to TRBJ2-1; 10 bases agree with TRBD2. Trimming at V came to 0 bases and at J to 2 bases, leaving 10 bases not matched to a gene. Germline V gene sequence: CDR1 MNHEY, CDR2 SVGEGT. This CDR3 is built from 19 residues. CDR3 DNA: TGTGCCAGCAGTTACTCGAGAGCGGGAGGGCATAGGACCTACAATGAGCAGTTCTTC. Translating it yields CASSYSRAGGHRTYNEQFF.

The chain has TRBV12-3 or TRBV12-4 and TRBJ2-1; tentatively, D is TRBD1 (5 bases). V lost 2 bases, J lost 8 bases, and 13 bases lay in between. This CDR3 contains 14 residues. As DNA, the CDR3 is TGTGCCAGCAGTTTACCAATAAGGGGCCATGAGCAGTTCTTC. This codes for CASSLPIRGHEQFF.

This clonotype came up a few times. The V gene is TRBV9, the J gene TRBJ2-7; 7 bases agree with TRBD1. V was clipped by 6 bases and J by 2 bases; unmatched bases: 8. Germline V gene data show CDR1 as SGDLS and CDR2 as YYNGEE. This CDR3 has 14 amino acids. This CDR3 reads CASTAEDRAYEQYF. The CDR3 nucleotides read TGTGCCAGCACCGCTGAAGACAGGGCCTACGAGCAGTACTTC.

This clonotype was seen a few times. The chain has TRBV11-3 and TRBJ2-5; D is perhaps TRBD2 (5 bases). CDR1 SGHNT and CDR2 YENEEA come from the germline V gene. The CDR3 contains 16 residues. V was cut by 5 bases and J by 5 bases, with 21 bases left in between. CDR3 region: CASSPKEGLEVETQYF. The DNA for the CDR3 is TGTGCCAGCAGCCCAAAAGAGGGATTGGAGGTGGAGACCCAGTACTTC.

This chain links TRBV7-9 with TRBJ1-1, with unresolved D. This CDR3 region has 13 residues. V lost 7 bases to trimming and J lost 4 bases, with 13 bases between them. Germline V gene sequence: CDR1 SEHNR, CDR2 FQNEAQ (reference sequence). The CDR3 coding sequence is TGTGCCAGCAACGTTGACTTGGGCACTGAAGCTTTCTTT. The encoded protein is CASNVDLGTEAFF.

The chain employs TRBV24-1 and TRBJ1-5; D not certain. The CDR3 totals 16 residues. Germline V gives CDR1 KGHDR, CDR2 SFDVKD. V was clipped by 7 bases and J by 2 bases, with 17 bases between them. The CDR3 reads CATSPRGFGGNQPQHF. Written as DNA, the CDR3 is TGTGCCACCAGCCCTCGTGGTTTCGGGGGCAATCAGCCCCAGCATTTT.